These T cell receptor beta chains were read from a single sample in a study of T cells after yellow fever vaccination. One entry per CDR3 protein, called by TCRdb with MiXCR from the 5' RACE reads. Seen here are 450,000 to 650,000 distinct CDR3 sequences, about 13% observed once, and the top ten hold around 15%. This sample comprised PBMCs, obtained on the day of the yellow fever booster vaccination. The receptors here all came from a man under 40 who received the YFV17D yellow fever vaccine. CDR3s include the opening cysteine and the closing phenylalanine or tryptophan. D genes are given only for firm matches. Size values are once, few and many counts, or a class for expanded clones, and some rows have none.

cdr3_nt	cdr3_aa	j_call	clone_size	d_call	v_call
TGTGCCACCAGCCCTCAGGCACTCTTGAACACCGGGGAGCTGTTTTTT	CATSPQALLNTGELFF	TRBJ2-2	NA	NA	TRBV15
TGTGCCAGCAGCTCGGACAGACTCAATCAGCCCCAGCATTTT	CASSSDRLNQPQHF	TRBJ1-5	NA	NA	TRBV27
TGCAGCGTTGATCGTATTCTAGCGGGCACAGATACGCAGTATTTT	CSVDRILAGTDTQYF	TRBJ2-3	NA	TRBD2	TRBV29-1
TGCAGTGCTAGAAAACAGGGGTACTACAATGAGCAGTTCTTC	CSARKQGYYNEQFF	TRBJ2-1	few	TRBD1	TRBV20-1
TGTGCCAGCAGCCAGGCTAGCGGAGTCCAAGAGACCCAGTACTTC	CASSQASGVQETQYF	TRBJ2-5	many	TRBD2	TRBV4-2
TGCACCGGGGGGAGGGCCATGCATGAGCAGTTCTTC	CTGGRAMHEQFF	TRBJ2-1	few	TRBD2	TRBV29-1
TGTGCTAGTGGAGCGGCGCCCGGGGAGCTGTTTTTT	CASGAAPGELFF	TRBJ2-2	NA	NA	TRBV12-5
TGTGCCAGCACCCAAGGGTTCGCGAACACCGGGGAGCTGTTTTTT	CASTQGFANTGELFF	TRBJ2-2	NA	NA	TRBV5-4
TGCAGTGCTAGAGCGGGACAGGGGAACACTGAAGCTTTCTTT	CSARAGQGNTEAFF	TRBJ1-1	few	TRBD1	TRBV20-1
TGTGCCAGCAGCTTATTGACAGGGCAGCAAGAGACCCAGTACTTC	CASSLLTGQQETQYF	TRBJ2-5	few	TRBD1	TRBV7-6
TGCAGTGCTCCGATATCCGGTCAGCCCCAGCATTTT	CSAPISGQPQHF	TRBJ1-5	few	NA	TRBV20-1
TGCGCCAGCAGCCAAGATCCGACATCCCTGGATACGCAGTATTTT	CASSQDPTSLDTQYF	TRBJ2-3	NA	NA	TRBV4-3
TGTGCCACCAGCAGAGAACGCTCGGCCTACAATGAGCAGTTCTTC	CATSRERSAYNEQFF	TRBJ2-1	few	NA	TRBV15
TGTGCCTGGAGTGTACTGGACGAGCAGTACTTC	CAWSVLDEQYF	TRBJ2-7	NA	NA	TRBV30
TGTGCCAGCAGCTTCTCAGGGGAGACCCAGTACTTC	CASSFSGETQYF	TRBJ2-5	many	NA	TRBV5-6
TGTGCCAGCAGTTACACGGGAGTAGCGGGAGGCTTTTCTCAGGGTGAGCAGTTCTTC	CASSYTGVAGGFSQGEQFF	TRBJ2-1	few	TRBD2	TRBV6-2/TRBV6-3
TGTGCCAGCAGGACCCCCGGGAGGGCCCTATATGAGCAGTTCTTC	CASRTPGRALYEQFF	TRBJ2-1	NA	TRBD2	TRBV27
TGTGCCAGCAGCGTAGTGCGGAAGCTGTACTTC	CASSVVRKLYF	TRBJ2-7	NA	NA	TRBV9
TGTGCCAGCAGCTTGGCGAGGGTCAGTTTGAACACTGAAGCTTTCTTT	CASSLARVSLNTEAFF	TRBJ1-1	NA	NA	TRBV5-4
TGTGCCAGCAGCGTAGAACTAGCGGCTTACACCGGGGAGCTGTTTTTT	CASSVELAAYTGELFF	TRBJ2-2	few	TRBD2	TRBV9
TGTGCCAGCAGCTTAAATGGACAGGGGTCCACTGAAGCTTTCTTT	CASSLNGQGSTEAFF	TRBJ1-1	NA	TRBD1	TRBV7-2
TGTGCCAGCAGCTTCGGCGGTCTGAGTTACAATGAGCAGTTCTTC	CASSFGGLSYNEQFF	TRBJ2-1	many	NA	TRBV5-6
TGCGCCAGCAGCTTCGCAGGGGAAGAGACCCAGTACTTC	CASSFAGEETQYF	TRBJ2-5	NA	NA	TRBV5-1
TGTGCCAGCAGTGTACAGGGGGGGAGGCCCCAGCATTTT	CASSVQGGRPQHF	TRBJ1-5	NA	TRBD1	TRBV12-3/TRBV12-4
TGTGCCAGCAGTGATATCCCCTACCGTGTGGAGCTGTTTTTT	CASSDIPYRVELFF	TRBJ2-2	few	NA	TRBV2
TGTGCCAGCAGCACGCGGACAGGGGCCGACACTGAAGCTTTCTTT	CASSTRTGADTEAFF	TRBJ1-1	NA	TRBD1	TRBV9
TGTGCCAGCAGTTACTCGTCGCCTGGCTACGAGCAGTACTTC	CASSYSSPGYEQYF	TRBJ2-7	few	NA	TRBV6-5
TGTGCCAGCAGCTTACAAACAGCTAACTATGGCTACACCTTC	CASSLQTANYGYTF	TRBJ1-2	NA	NA	TRBV7-2
TGTGCCAGCAGCCGGCGGGTCCTCGCCCCCACAGATACGCAGTATTTT	CASSRRVLAPTDTQYF	TRBJ2-3	NA	NA	TRBV3-1
TGTGCCAGCATTCCAGGGAGGGGTGGCCAAGAGACCCAGTACTTC	CASIPGRGGQETQYF	TRBJ2-5	many	TRBD2	TRBV7-2
TGTGCCAGCTCACCCCTGGACAGCGACCAGCCCCAGCATTTT	CASSPLDSDQPQHF	TRBJ1-5	few	NA	TRBV18
TGCAGTGCTAGTACGGCAGGGGGCTACAATGAGCAGTTCTTC	CSASTAGGYNEQFF	TRBJ2-1	NA	TRBD1	TRBV20-1
TGTGCCAGCAGTTTATCGGCTGGAACCTACGAGCAGTACTTC	CASSLSAGTYEQYF	TRBJ2-7	NA	NA	TRBV28
TGTGCCAGCTCACAAATACAGTACAATGAGCAGTTCTTC	CASSQIQYNEQFF	TRBJ2-1	many	NA	TRBV18
TGTGCCAGCATCCACAGACAGGGCGAAGCTTTCTTT	CASIHRQGEAFF	TRBJ1-1	few	TRBD1	TRBV28
TGTGCCAGCCACTTAGGTGGGGTAAGCGGCTACACCTTC	CASHLGGVSGYTF	TRBJ1-2	few	NA	TRBV12-3/TRBV12-4
TGCAGCGCTAGGACAGGGAGCTCCTATAATTCACCCCTCCACTTT	CSARTGSSYNSPLHF	TRBJ1-6	NA	TRBD1	TRBV29-1
TGTGCCAGCAGCCCTCTAGCGAGTGACTTGCGGGGTGGCGAGCAGTACTTC	CASSPLASDLRGGEQYF	TRBJ2-7	many	NA	TRBV5-5
TGCGCCAGCAGCCAAGACCGGGACACACTCCAGCATTTT	CASSQDRDTLQHF	TRBJ1-5	few	NA	TRBV4-1
TGTGCCAGCAGAGCGACAGGGATAGCTCAGCCCCAGCATTTT	CASRATGIAQPQHF	TRBJ1-5	NA	TRBD1	TRBV25-1
TGCAGCGTTGAAGATCGTGTTAACCCCTACAATGAGCAGTTCTTC	CSVEDRVNPYNEQFF	TRBJ2-1	few	NA	TRBV29-1
TGCAGTGCCGGGGTTAGCTTCTACGAGCAGTACTTC	CSAGVSFYEQYF	TRBJ2-7	NA	NA	TRBV20-1
TGCAGCGTTGAGGACACGAGATCCTATGGCTACACCTTC	CSVEDTRSYGYTF	TRBJ1-2	NA	NA	TRBV29-1
TGCAGCGCGCCGGGGGGGGGATATAGCACCGGGGAGCTGTTTTTT	CSAPGGGYSTGELFF	TRBJ2-2	few	TRBD2	TRBV20-1
TGTGCCACCAGTGTCTCAGGGGCGGCGAAATCCTACAATGAGCAGTTCTTC	CATSVSGAAKSYNEQFF	TRBJ2-1	few	NA	TRBV24-1
TGTGCCAGCAGCTTGGGCGGGGGTGTTTATGAGCAGTTCTTC	CASSLGGGVYEQFF	TRBJ2-1	few	TRBD2	TRBV5-6
TGTGCCACCCGACTAGCTTCGGGCAATGAGCAGTTCTTC	CATRLASGNEQFF	TRBJ2-1	few	TRBD2	TRBV5-4
TGTGCCAGCAGCGGGCATCGGACTAGCGGCTTCTCCTACAATGAGCAGTTCTTC	CASSGHRTSGFSYNEQFF	TRBJ2-1	NA	TRBD2	TRBV9
TGTGCCAGCAGCTTAGCTAGGGCAGGGCGCCCTAGCGGGAGAGGGCAAGAGACCCAGTACTTC	CASSLARAGRPSGRGQETQYF	TRBJ2-5	few	TRBD2	TRBV7-9
TGTGCCAGCAGCTCCGCCCGGCGTAGCAATCAGCCCCAGCATTTT	CASSSARRSNQPQHF	TRBJ1-5	NA	NA	TRBV7-2
TGTGCCAGCAGCGTGATGGTCGGGAGAGAAGGAGATACGCAGTATTTT	CASSVMVGREGDTQYF	TRBJ2-3	few	NA	TRBV9
TGCGTCAGCAGATCCGACACCGGCACCGGGGAGCTGTTTTTT	CVSRSDTGTGELFF	TRBJ2-2	NA	NA	TRBV5-1
TGTGCCAGCAGTTTTACGGGGTCCGACGAGCAGTACTTC	CASSFTGSDEQYF	TRBJ2-7	few	NA	TRBV12-3/TRBV12-4
TGTGCCACCAGTGACGGACAGGGGGGAGGTTACGAGCAGTACTTC	CATSDGQGGGYEQYF	TRBJ2-7	few	TRBD1	TRBV24-1
TGTGCCAGCAGCTACTCAGCATCTGGGGCCAACGTCCTGACTTTC	CASSYSASGANVLTF	TRBJ2-6	few	NA	TRBV7-9